The clone carrying this TCR beta chain was seen a handful of times. This CDR3 has 13 residues. V shed 6 bases and J 1 base; nucleotides not matched to a gene: 5. Germline CDR1 reads DFQATT; CDR2 reads SNEGSKA (reference sequence). TCRdb passed the RT-PCR reads through MiXCR, listing each CDR3 protein once. Among more than 600,000 distinct CDR3 sequences, 12% to 15% were seen once, and the ten largest hold roughly 3.6%. This clonotype was sampled from a female donor in good health, serving as a healthy control. V and J are TRBV20-1 and TRBJ1-1; TRBD1 aligns across 7 bases. Sequencing was carried out using memory CD4+ T cells from blood. The CDR3 nucleotides read TGCAGTGCCCCTAACAGGGGGAACACTGAAGCTTTCTTT. Translated, it gives CSAPNRGNTEAFF.